This TCR beta chain was captured in a study of cytomegalovirus exposure and HLA in healthy donors. Overall study: Within the Caucasian-associated ancestry cluster were around four fifths of the approximately 400 genotyped donors.

The study ran its PCR with 60 Vbeta and 13 Jbeta primers. Sequenced by immunoSEQ multiplex PCR; TCRdb stores in-frame clones only, minus some. The sample lists about 110,000 clones; roughly 73% were seen once. Concerning this clone itself: The target antigen is unknown.

General study results and limits: In a later analysis, CMV-associated beta chains were mostly HLA-associated, it appeared. The dataset shows that most TCR sequences were rare, while some public TCRs occurred in many donors. Being indistinguishable, some V segments were excluded, TRBV6-2 and TRBV6-3 among them.

The germline V gene encodes CDR1 LGHNT and CDR2 FRNRAP. The CDR3 loop spans 16 amino acids. The V end was cut by 1 base, the J end by 0 bases, with 12 bases between. This chain connects TRBV12-5 to TRBJ1-1; the D gene is possibly TRBD1 (5 bases). The origin of this receptor is a middle-aged man in good health and CMV-seronegative. The sample was PBMCs. In DNA form, the CDR3 reads TGTGCTAGTGGTTTGGATCGCTGGACACTGAACACTGAAGCTTTCTTT. It yields the protein CASGLDRWTLNTEAFF.